These 18 T cell receptor beta chains were sequenced from one sample in a study of blood T cell repertoires in COVID-19. Clones were sequenced by immunoSEQ multiplex PCR, and TCRdb holds only the in-frame ones, with some missing. The profile shows nearly 95,000 clones, 75% to 90% of them singletons. Sequenced: peripheral blood. These receptors came from a human donor with active COVID-19. The donor label of this sample is uncertain.

This clone was seen just once. J is TRBJ2-3 and V is TRBV7-3, with 8 bases lining up with TRBD2. The CDR3 sequence is 15 residues long. The V gene end was trimmed by 2 bases and the J gene end by 4 bases; junction bases not matched to a gene: 5. Germline CDR1 reads SGHTA; CDR2 reads FQGTGA. This chain's CDR3 is CASSLPGGPSDTQYF. As DNA, the CDR3 is TGTGCCAGCAGCTTACCGGGGGGGCCCTCAGATACGCAGTATTTT.

The rearrangement joins TRBV28 to TRBJ2-7, with 7 bases identical to TRBD2. Germline CDR1 reads MDHEN; CDR2 reads SYDVKM. J gave up 11 bases and V 3 bases, and 7 bases lay outside the gene matches. The CDR3 is made up of 12 amino acids. The CDR3 DNA is TGTGCCAGCAGTTTCAGGGAGGGAGGAAAGTACTTC. Amino acid sequence: CASSFREGGKYF.

The J gene is TRBJ1-1, the V gene TRBV30, with D unresolved. Germline CDR1 is GTSNPN and CDR2 is SVGIG (reference sequence). The CDR3 is 13 residues long. V was pared by 1 base and J by 7 bases, with 13 bases between. The CDR3 loop reads CAWSDYVGSEAFF. The CDR3 DNA is TGTGCCTGGAGTGATTACGTGGGCAGTGAAGCTTTCTTT.

This clone was seen only a few times. The chain couples TRBV5-1 to TRBJ2-7, with 9 bases that match TRBD2. Germline CDR1 is SGHRS and CDR2 is YFSETQ. The CDR3 is 14 residues long. Trimming cost V 5 bases and J 6 bases; bases outside gene matches: 9. Here the CDR3 reads CASRRSQRGVEQYF. The CDR3 nucleotides are TGCGCCAGCAGAAGGAGTCAGCGGGGGGTCGAGCAGTACTTC.

The chain carries TRBV18 and TRBJ2-7; D is ambiguous. Germline-derived CDR1 and CDR2 are KGHSH and LQKENI. The CDR3 is 17 residues long. Trimming took off 3 bases at V and 0 bases at J, with 18 bases between the two ends. CDR3 amino acids: CASSPLGSQLSSYEQYF. The CDR3 nucleotides are TGTGCCAGCTCACCGCTCGGTTCACAGCTGAGCTCCTACGAGCAGTACTTC. Variable domain in full (rest from reference TRBV18 and TRBJ2-7): NAGVMQNPRHLVRRRGQEARLRCSPMKGHSHVYWYRQLPEEGLKFMVYLQKENIIDESGMPKERFSAEFPKEGPSILRIQQVVRGDSAAYFCASSPLGSQLSSYEQYFGPGTRLTVT.

V gene TRBV23-1 combines with J gene TRBJ2-2; D possibly corresponds to TRBD2 (5 bases). TRBV23-1 is marked as an open reading frame, function uncertain. This CDR3 is 14 amino acids long. The ends were cut back, 2 bases at V and 7 bases at J, with 11 bases in the middle. In nucleotides, the CDR3 is TGCGCCAGCAGTCAAAGGACTCCATACGGGGAGCTGTTTTTT. The encoded protein is CASSQRTPYGELFF.

The chain recombines TRBV11-1 with TRBJ2-5, with 7 bases lining up with TRBD2. The germline CDR1 and CDR2 sequences are SGHAT and FQDESV (reference sequence). V shed 5 bases, J shed 2 bases, and the junction held 5 bases outside the gene matches. This CDR3 region has 14 residues. The CDR3 bases are TGTGCCAGCAGCCGGGGACTACTTCAAGAGACCCAGTACTTC. This translates into CASSRGLLQETQYF.

V gene TRBV27 combines with J gene TRBJ2-7, with TRBD2 matching 9 bases. Germline assignment: CDR1 MNHEY and CDR2 SMNVEV (reference sequence). The CDR3 sequence is 15 residues long. V dropped 6 bases and J dropped 2; count of bases not matched to a gene: 8. DNA of the CDR3: TGTGCCAGCAGCATTGAGTCTAGCGGGGCCTACGAGCAGTACTTC. It codes for CASSIESSGAYEQYF.

The chain links TRBV3-1 (or the pseudogene TRBV3-2) to TRBJ2-3; TRBD2 matches 8 bases. There are 16 residues in the CDR3. Germline V gives CDR1 LGHDT, CDR2 YNNKEL (reference sequence). After removal of 5 bases from V and 3 bases from J, the junction contained 10 bases not matched to a gene. The CDR3: CASSSRGGLKTDTQYF. The DNA for the CDR3 is TGTGCCAGCAGCTCTCGGGGGGGCCTGAAGACAGATACGCAGTATTTT.

The chain links TRBV7-2 to TRBJ1-2; D possibly corresponds to TRBD1 (6 bases). Germline CDR1 and CDR2: SGHTA and FQGNSA. Between the trimmed V and J ends, which lost 3 bases and 3 bases, there was a span of 8 bases. This CDR3 spans 13 amino acids. The CDR3 region has the DNA TGTGCCAGCAGCTTCAACAGGGACTATGGCTACACCTTC. This encodes CASSFNRDYGYTF. Full variable domain (rest looked up from reference TRBV7-2 and TRBJ1-2): GAGVSQSPSNKVTEKGKDVELRCDPISGHTALYWYRQSLGQGLEFLIYFQGNSAPDKSGLPSDRFSAERTGGSVSTLTIQRTQQEDSAVYLCASSFNRDYGYTFGSGTRLTVV.

The rearrangement links TRBV11-2 to TRBJ1-3; 7 nucleotides line up with TRBD1. This CDR3 has 15 residues. With V trimmed by 5 bases and J by 4 bases, 8 bases remained unmatched. Germline V gives CDR1 SGHAT, CDR2 FQNNGV. DNA for the CDR3: TGTGCCAGCAGCGTACAGACAGGGTCGGGAAACACCATATATTTT. Its protein product is CASSVQTGSGNTIYF.

The rearrangement links TRBV6-1 to TRBJ1-6; tentatively, D is TRBD1 (6 bases). The V and J ends lost 4 bases and 1 base respectively, with 23 bases between them. The CDR3 covers 20 residues. CDR1 is MNHNS, CDR2 SASEGT, per germline. CDR3 DNA: TGTGCCAGCAGTGTTTCGGTCCCTTACCCTACAGGGTCCTATAATTCACCCCTCCACTTT. Residues: CASSVSVPYPTGSYNSPLHF.

Here the CDR3 reads CASSSGGMVTDTQYF. DNA of the CDR3: TGCGCCAGCAGTAGCGGGGGGATGGTCACAGATACGCAGTATTTT. The chain combines TRBV4-3 with TRBJ2-3; TRBD2 matches at 10 bases. V lost 6 bases, J lost 2 bases, and 5 bases stayed unmatched. The germline CDR1 and CDR2 sequences are LGHNA and YSLEER. The CDR3 consists of 15 residues.

The rearrangement links TRBV2 to TRBJ1-2; the match to TRBD1 covers 10 bases. CDR3 size: 17 residues. CDR1 is SNHLY, CDR2 FYNNEI, per germline. Trimming cost V 2 bases and J 4 bases; bases outside gene matches: 10. CDR3 DNA sequence: TGTGCCAGCAGTGAAACCCAGAGGGGACAGGGGAGCTATGGCTACACCTTC. This sequence encodes CASSETQRGQGSYGYTF.

The chain carries TRBV29-1 and TRBJ2-3; 9 nucleotides agree with TRBD1. The germline gives CDR1 SQVTM, CDR2 ANQGSEA. Germline trimming cut 6 bases from V and 2 bases from J; bases unmatched to any gene: 6. This CDR3 region has 14 residues. CDR3 sequence (DNA): TGCAGCGTAGGTGGGACAGGGAACACAGATACGCAGTATTTT. It translates to CSVGGTGNTDTQYF.

A single count supports this clone. The chain uses TRBV27 and TRBJ1-6; D is ambiguous. The V and J ends lost 3 bases and 7 bases respectively, with 10 bases between them. CDR1 is MNHEY and CDR2 is SMNVEV in the germline V gene (reference sequence). The CDR3 covers 14 residues. The CDR3 protein is CASSFGSGNSPLHF. CDR3 bases: TGTGCCAGCAGTTTCGGCAGCGGGAATTCACCCCTCCACTTT.

This clone has a handful of counts. The chain carries TRBV19 and TRBJ2-7; 10 bases fit TRBD1. The junction had 4 bases not matched to a gene; V was cut back by 0 bases and J by 2 bases. There are 16 residues in the CDR3. Germline loops: CDR1 LNHDA, CDR2 SQIVND (reference sequence). The CDR3 is CASSIDGTGAAYEQYF. The CDR3 DNA sequence: TGTGCCAGTAGTATAGATGGGACAGGGGCGGCCTACGAGCAGTACTTC.

This chain connects TRBV4-2 to TRBJ2-5, with TRBD1 matching over 7 bases. Trimming cost V 6 bases and J 4 bases; bases outside gene matches: 2. The V gene's germline CDR1 is LGHNA and CDR2 YNFKEQ. The CDR3 consists of 12 residues. DNA for the CDR3: TGTGCCAGCAGAGGGGGCGGAGAGACCCAGTACTTC. This encodes CASRGGGETQYF.